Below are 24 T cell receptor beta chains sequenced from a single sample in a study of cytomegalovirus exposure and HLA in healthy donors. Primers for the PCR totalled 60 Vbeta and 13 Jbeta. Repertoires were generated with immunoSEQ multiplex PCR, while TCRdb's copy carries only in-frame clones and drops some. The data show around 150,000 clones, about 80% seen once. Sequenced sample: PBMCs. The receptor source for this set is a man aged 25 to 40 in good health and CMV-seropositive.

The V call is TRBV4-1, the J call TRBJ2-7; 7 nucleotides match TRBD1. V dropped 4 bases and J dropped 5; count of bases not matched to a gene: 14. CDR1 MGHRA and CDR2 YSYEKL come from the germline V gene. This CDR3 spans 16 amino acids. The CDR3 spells CASSPEGARVRNEQYF. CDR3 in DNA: TGCGCCAGCAGCCCCGAGGGGGCTAGGGTAAGGAACGAGCAGTACTTC.

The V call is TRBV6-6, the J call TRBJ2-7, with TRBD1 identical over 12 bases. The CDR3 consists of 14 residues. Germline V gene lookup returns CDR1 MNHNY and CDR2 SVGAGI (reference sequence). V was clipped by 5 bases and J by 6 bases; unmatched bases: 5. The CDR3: CASSTGQGAVEQYF. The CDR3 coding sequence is TGTGCCAGCAGTACGGGACAGGGGGCGGTCGAGCAGTACTTC.

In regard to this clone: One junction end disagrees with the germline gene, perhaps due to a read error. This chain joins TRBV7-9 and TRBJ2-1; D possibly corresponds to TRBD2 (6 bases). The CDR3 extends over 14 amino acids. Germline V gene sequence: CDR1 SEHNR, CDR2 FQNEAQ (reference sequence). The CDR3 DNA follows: TGTGCCAGCAGCTCCCGGGACTCCTTCAATGAGCAGTTCTTC. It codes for CASSSRDSFNEQFF.

The CDR3 loop is CASSYSGTFFEQYF. Here the CDR3 DNA reads TGTGCCAGCAGTTACTCTGGGACTTTCTTCGAGCAGTACTTC. This chain uses TRBV6-5 with TRBJ2-7; perhaps TRBD2 as D (6 bases). Germline lookup yields CDR1 MNHEY and CDR2 SVGAGI. The CDR3 runs 14 residues. Trimming stripped 0 bases from V and 6 bases from J, with 12 bases between.

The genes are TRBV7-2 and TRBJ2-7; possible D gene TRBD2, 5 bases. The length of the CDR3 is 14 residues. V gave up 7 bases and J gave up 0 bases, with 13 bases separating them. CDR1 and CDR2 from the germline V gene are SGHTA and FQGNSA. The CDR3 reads CASTLRGRSYEQYF. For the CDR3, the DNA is TGTGCCAGCACCCTTAGAGGGCGCTCCTACGAGCAGTACTTC.

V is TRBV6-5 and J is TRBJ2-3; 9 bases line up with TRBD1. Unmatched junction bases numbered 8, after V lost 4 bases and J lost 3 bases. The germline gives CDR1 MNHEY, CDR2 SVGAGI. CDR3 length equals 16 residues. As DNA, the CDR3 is TGTGCCAGCAGTTTTCAGCACAGGGGGCTAACAGATACGCAGTATTTT. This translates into CASSFQHRGLTDTQYF.

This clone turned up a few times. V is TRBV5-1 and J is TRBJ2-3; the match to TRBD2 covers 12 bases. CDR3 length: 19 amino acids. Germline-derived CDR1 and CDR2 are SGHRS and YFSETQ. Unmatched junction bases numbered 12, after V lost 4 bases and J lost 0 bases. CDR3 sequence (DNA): TGCGCCAGCAGCCAGGGACTAGCGGGCGTACAAAGAAGCACAGATACGCAGTATTTT. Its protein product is CASSQGLAGVQRSTDTQYF. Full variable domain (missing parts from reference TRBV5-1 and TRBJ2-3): KAGVTQTPRYLIKTRGQQVTLSCSPISGHRSVSWYQQTPGQGLQFLFEYFSETQRNKGNFPGRFSGRQFSNSRSEMNVSTLELGDSALYLCASSQGLAGVQRSTDTQYFGPGTRLTVL.

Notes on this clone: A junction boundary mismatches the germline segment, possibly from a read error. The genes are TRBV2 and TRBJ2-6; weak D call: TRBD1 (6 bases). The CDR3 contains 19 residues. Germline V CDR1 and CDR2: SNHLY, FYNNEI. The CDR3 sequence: CASSESWTVRTSGANGLTF. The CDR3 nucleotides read TGTGCCAGCAGTGAATCTTGGACAGTCAGAACCTCTGGGGCCAACGGCCTGACTTTC.

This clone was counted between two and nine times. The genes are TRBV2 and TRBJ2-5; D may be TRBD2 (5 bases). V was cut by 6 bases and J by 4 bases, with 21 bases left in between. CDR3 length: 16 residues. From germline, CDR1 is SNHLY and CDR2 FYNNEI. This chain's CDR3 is CASRGLRATLGETQYF. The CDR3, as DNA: TGTGCCAGCAGGGGCTTGAGGGCAACATTAGGAGAGACCCAGTACTTC.

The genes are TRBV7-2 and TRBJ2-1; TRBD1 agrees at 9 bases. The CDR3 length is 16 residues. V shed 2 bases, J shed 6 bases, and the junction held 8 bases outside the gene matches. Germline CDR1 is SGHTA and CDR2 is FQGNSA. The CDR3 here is CASSLLSNRGLNEQFF. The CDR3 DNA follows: TGTGCCAGCAGCTTATTAAGCAACAGGGGGCTCAATGAGCAGTTCTTC. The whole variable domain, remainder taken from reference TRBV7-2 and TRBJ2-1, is GAGVSQSPSNKVTEKGKDVELRCDPISGHTALYWYRQSLGQGLEFLIYFQGNSAPDKSGLPSDRFSAERTGGSVSTLTIQRTQQEDSAVYLCASSLLSNRGLNEQFFGPGTRLTVL.

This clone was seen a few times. This CDR3 is CSGGLRGAEAFF. The DNA of the CDR3 is TGCAGCGGCGGACTCCGAGGCGCTGAAGCTTTCTTT. V and J are TRBV29-1 and TRBJ1-1; unclear D gene. V was clipped by 7 bases and J by 6 bases, with 15 bases between them. The germline V gene has CDR1 SQVTM and CDR2 ANQGSEA. The CDR3 has 12 residues.

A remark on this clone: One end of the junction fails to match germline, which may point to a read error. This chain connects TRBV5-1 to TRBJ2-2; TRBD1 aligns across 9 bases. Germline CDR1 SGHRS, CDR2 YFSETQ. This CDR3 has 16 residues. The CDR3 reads CTSSLWTGANTGELFF. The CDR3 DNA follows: TGCACCAGCAGCCTATGGACAGGGGCGAACACCGGAGAGCTGTTTTTT.

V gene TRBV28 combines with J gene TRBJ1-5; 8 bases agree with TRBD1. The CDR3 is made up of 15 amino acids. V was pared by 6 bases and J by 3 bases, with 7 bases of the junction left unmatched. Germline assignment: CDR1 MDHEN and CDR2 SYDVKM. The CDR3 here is CASSRGQGHNQPQHF. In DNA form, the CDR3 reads TGTGCCAGCAGCCGAGGACAGGGACACAATCAGCCCCAGCATTTT.

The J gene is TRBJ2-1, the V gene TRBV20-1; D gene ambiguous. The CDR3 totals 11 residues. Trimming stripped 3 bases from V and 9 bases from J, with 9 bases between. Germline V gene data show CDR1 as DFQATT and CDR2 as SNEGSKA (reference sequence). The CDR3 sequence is CSASAELEQFF. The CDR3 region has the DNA TGCAGTGCTAGTGCCGAGCTTGAGCAGTTCTTC.

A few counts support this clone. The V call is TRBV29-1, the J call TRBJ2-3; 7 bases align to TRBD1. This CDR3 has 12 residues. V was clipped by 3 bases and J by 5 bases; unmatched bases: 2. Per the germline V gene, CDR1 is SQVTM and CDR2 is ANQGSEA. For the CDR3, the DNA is TGCAGCGTTGATGCAGGGGGAGATACGCAGTATTTT. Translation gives CSVDAGGDTQYF.

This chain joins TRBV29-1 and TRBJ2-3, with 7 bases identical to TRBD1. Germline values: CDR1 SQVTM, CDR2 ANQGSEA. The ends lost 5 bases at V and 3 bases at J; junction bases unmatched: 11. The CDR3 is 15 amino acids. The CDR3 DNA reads TGCAGCGTTCCCCTCTCCCCGGGACAGACAGATACGCAGTATTTT. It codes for CSVPLSPGQTDTQYF.

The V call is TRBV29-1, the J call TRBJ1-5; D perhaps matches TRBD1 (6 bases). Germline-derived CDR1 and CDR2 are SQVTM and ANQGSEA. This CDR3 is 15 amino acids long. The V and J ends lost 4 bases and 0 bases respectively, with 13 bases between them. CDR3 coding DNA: TGCAGCGTTGTTTTGAAGGGGGTTAGCAATCAGCCCCAGCATTTT. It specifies CSVVLKGVSNQPQHF.

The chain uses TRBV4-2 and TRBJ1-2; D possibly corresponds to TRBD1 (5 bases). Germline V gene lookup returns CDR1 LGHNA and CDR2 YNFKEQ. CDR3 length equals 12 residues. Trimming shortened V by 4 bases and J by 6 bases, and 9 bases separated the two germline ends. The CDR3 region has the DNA TGTGCCAGCAGCCGGCAACAGGATGGCTACACCTTC. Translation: CASSRQQDGYTF.

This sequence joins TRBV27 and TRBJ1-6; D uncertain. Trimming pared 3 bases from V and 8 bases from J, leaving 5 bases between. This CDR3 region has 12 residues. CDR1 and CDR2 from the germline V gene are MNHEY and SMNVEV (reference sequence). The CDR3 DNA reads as TGTGCCAGCAGTTTCTCCTATTCACCCCTCCACTTT. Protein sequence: CASSFSYSPLHF.

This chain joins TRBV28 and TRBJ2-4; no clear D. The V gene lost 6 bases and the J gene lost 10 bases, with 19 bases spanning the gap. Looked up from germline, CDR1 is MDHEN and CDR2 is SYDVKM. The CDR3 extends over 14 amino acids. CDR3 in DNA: TGTGCCAGCAGCCACTACCCCACCAGTAGAATTCAGTACTTC. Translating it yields CASSHYPTSRIQYF. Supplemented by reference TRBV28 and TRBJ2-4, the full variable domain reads DVKVTQSSRYLVKRTGEKVFLECVQDMDHENMFWYRQDPGLGLRLIYFSYDVKMKEKGDIPEGYSVSREKKERFSLILESASTNQTSMYLCASSHYPTSRIQYFGAGTRLSVL.

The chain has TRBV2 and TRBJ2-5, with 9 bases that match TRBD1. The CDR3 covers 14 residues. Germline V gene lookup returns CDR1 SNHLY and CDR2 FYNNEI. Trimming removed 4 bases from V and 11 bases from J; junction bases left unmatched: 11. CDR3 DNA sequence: TGTGCCAGCAGTGCAGAGACAGGGGGAAGGGAGCAGTACTTC. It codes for CASSAETGGREQYF.

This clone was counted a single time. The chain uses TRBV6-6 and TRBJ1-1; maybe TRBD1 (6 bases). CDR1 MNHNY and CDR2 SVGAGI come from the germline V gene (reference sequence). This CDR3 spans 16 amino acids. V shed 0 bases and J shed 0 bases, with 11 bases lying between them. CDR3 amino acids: CASSYSKDSMNTEAFF. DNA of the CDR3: TGTGCCAGCAGTTACTCGAAGGACAGCATGAACACTGAAGCTTTCTTT.

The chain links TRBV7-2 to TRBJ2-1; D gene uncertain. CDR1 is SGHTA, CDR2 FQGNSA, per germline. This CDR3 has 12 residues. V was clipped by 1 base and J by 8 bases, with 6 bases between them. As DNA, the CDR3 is TGTGCCAGCAGCTTAGACTTGTATGAGCAGTTCTTC. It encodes CASSLDLYEQFF.

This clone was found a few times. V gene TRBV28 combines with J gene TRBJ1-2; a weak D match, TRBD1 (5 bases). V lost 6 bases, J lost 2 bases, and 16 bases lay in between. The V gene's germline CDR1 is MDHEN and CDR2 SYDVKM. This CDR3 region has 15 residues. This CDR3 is CASSPRGVGNYGYTF. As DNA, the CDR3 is TGTGCCAGCAGCCCCCGGGGGGTGGGGAACTATGGCTACACCTTC.